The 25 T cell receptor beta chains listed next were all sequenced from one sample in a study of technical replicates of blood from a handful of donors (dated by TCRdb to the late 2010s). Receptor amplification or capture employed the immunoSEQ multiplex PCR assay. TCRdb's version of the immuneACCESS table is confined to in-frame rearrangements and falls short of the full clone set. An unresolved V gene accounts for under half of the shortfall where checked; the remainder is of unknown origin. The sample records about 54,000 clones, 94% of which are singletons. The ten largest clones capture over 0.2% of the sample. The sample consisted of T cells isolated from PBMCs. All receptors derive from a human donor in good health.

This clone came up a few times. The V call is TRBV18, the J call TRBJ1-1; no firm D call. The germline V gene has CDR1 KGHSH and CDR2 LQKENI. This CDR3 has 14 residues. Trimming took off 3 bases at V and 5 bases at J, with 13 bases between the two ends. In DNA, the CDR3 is TGTGCCAGCTCACCCGGTAGAGTAATGACTGAAGCTTTCTTT. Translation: CASSPGRVMTEAFF.

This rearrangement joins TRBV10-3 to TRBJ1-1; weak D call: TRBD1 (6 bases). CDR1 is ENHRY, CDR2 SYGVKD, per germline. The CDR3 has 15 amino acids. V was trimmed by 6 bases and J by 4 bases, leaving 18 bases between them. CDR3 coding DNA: TGTGCCATCAGCGGGTACAGGGAAAGAAGCACTGAAGCTTTCTTT. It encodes CAISGYRERSTEAFF.

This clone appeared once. The CDR3, as DNA: TGTGCCAGCAGCTTTGGGGGGAGTTCCCCCTACGAGCAGTACTTC. Its protein is CASSFGGSSPYEQYF. The chain joins TRBV7-9 to TRBJ2-7; maybe TRBD2 (6 bases). The V and J ends lost 3 bases and 2 bases respectively, with 14 bases between them. CDR3 length: 15 residues. Germline V gene data show CDR1 as SEHNR and CDR2 as FQNEAQ (reference sequence).

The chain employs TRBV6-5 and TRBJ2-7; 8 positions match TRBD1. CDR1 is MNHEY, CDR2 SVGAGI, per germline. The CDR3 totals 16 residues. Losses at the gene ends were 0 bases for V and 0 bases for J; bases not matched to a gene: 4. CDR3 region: CASSYSRDRSSYEQYF. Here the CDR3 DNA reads TGTGCCAGCAGTTACTCGCGGGACAGGAGCTCCTACGAGCAGTACTTC.

CDR3 sequence (DNA): TGTGCCAGCAGCTTAGGTCCCCTCCAAGAGACCCAGTACTTC. Protein: CASSLGPLQETQYF. The chain joins TRBV11-1 to TRBJ2-5; D gene uncertain. With 1 base removed from V and 1 base from J, the gap between germline ends came to 7 bases. The germline V gene encodes CDR1 SGHAT and CDR2 FQDESV (reference sequence). The CDR3 extends over 14 amino acids.

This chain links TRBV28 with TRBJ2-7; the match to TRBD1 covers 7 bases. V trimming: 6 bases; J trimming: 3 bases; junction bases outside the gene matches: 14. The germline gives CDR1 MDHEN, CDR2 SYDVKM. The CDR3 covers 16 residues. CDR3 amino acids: CASRGNRGRFLYEQYF. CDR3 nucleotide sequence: TGTGCCAGCAGGGGGAACAGGGGTAGATTCCTCTACGAGCAGTACTTC.

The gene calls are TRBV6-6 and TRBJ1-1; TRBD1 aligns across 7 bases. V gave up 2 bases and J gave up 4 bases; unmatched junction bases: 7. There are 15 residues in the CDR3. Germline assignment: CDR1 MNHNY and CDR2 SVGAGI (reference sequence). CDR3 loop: CASSYLATGPTEAFF. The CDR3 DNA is TGTGCCAGCAGTTACCTTGCGACAGGGCCCACTGAAGCTTTCTTT.

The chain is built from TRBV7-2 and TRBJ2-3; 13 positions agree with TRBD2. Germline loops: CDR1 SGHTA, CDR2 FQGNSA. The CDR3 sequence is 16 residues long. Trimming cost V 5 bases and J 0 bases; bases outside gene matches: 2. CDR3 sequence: CASSGGLAGSTDTQYF. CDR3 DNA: TGTGCCAGCAGCGGGGGACTAGCGGGGAGCACAGATACGCAGTATTTT.

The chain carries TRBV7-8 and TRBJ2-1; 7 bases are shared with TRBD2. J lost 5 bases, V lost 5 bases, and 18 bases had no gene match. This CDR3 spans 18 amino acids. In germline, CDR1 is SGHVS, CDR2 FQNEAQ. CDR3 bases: TGTGCCAGCAGCGTATTTATGAGGGGACTATTAACAGACAATGAGCAGTTCTTC. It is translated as CASSVFMRGLLTDNEQFF.

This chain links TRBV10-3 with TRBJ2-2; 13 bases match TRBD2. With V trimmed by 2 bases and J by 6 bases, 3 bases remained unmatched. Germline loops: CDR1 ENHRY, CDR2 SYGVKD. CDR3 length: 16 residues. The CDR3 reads CAISETGLAGSGELFF. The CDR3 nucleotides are TGTGCCATCAGTGAGACGGGACTAGCGGGGTCCGGGGAGCTGTTTTTT.

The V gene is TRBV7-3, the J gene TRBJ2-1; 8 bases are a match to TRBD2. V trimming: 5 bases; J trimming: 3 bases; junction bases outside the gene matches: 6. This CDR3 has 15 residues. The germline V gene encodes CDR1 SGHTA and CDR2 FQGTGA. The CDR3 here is CASSRTSSLYNEQFF. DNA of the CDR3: TGTGCCAGCAGCAGGACTAGCAGTCTCTACAATGAGCAGTTCTTC.

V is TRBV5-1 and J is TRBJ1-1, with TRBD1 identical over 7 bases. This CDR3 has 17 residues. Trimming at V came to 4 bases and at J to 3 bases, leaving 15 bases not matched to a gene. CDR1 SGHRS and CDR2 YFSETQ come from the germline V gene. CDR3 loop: CASSELGQVFLYTEAFF. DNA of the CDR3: TGCGCCAGCAGCGAACTTGGACAGGTGTTTTTATACACTGAAGCTTTCTTT.

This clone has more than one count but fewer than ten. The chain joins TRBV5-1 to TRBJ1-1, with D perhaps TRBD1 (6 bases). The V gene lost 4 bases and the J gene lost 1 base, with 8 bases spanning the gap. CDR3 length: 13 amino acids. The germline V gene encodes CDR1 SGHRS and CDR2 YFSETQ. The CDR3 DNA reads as TGCGCCAGCAGCACGACAGGGAACACTGAAGCTTTCTTT. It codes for CASSTTGNTEAFF.

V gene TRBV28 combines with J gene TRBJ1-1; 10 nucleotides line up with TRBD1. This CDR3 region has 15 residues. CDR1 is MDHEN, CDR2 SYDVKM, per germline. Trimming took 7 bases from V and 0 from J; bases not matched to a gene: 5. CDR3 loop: CASIGTGDLNTEAFF. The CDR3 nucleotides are TGTGCCAGCATTGGGACAGGGGACCTGAACACTGAAGCTTTCTTT.

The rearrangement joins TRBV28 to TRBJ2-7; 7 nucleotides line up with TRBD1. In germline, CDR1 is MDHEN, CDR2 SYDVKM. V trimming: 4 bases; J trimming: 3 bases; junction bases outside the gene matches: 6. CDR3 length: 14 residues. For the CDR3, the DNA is TGTGCCAGCAGTTCTGGGCAGGGGGACTACGAGCAGTACTTC. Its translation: CASSSGQGDYEQYF.

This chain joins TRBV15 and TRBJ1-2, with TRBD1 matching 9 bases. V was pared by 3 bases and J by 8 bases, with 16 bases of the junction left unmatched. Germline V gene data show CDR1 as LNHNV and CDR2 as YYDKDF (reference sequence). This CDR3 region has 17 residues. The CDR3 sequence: CATSSIGQGRNNEGYTF. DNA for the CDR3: TGTGCCACCAGCAGTATCGGACAGGGGCGGAATAATGAGGGCTACACCTTC.

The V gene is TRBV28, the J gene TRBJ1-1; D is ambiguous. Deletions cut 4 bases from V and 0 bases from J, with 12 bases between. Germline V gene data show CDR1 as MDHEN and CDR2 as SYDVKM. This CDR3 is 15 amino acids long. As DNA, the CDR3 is TGTGCCAGCAGTTATTCGACTGGCATGAACACTGAAGCTTTCTTT. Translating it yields CASSYSTGMNTEAFF.

The CDR3 nucleotides are TGTGCCAGCAGCTCGTCCTACTCCTCCTACGAGCAGTACTTC. This encodes CASSSSYSSYEQYF. V gene TRBV7-3 combines with J gene TRBJ2-7, with D hard to call. V shed 4 bases and J shed 0 bases, with 10 bases lying between them. The CDR3 runs to 14 residues. Germline V CDR1 and CDR2: SGHTA, FQGTGA.

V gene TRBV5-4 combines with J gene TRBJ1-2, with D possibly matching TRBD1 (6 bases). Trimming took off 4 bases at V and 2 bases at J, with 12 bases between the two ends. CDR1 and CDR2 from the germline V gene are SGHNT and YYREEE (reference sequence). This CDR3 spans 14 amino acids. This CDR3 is CASSATGFNYGYTF. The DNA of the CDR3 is TGTGCCAGCAGCGCCACAGGGTTCAACTATGGCTACACCTTC.

The CDR3 coding sequence is TGTGCCAGCAGTCCGGTATCCAGGGAATACGAGCAGTACTTC. It translates to CASSPVSREYEQYF. This rearrangement joins TRBV28 to TRBJ2-7; perhaps TRBD1 as D (5 bases). In germline, CDR1 is MDHEN, CDR2 SYDVKM. Trimming shortened V by 5 bases and J by 4 bases, and 15 bases separated the two germline ends. The CDR3 covers 14 residues.

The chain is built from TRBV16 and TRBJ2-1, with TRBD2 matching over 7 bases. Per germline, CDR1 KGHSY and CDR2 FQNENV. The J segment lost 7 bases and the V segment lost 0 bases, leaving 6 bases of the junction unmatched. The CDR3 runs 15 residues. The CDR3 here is CASSQSNGGSNEQFF. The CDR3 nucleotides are TGTGCCAGCAGCCAATCGAACGGGGGGTCTAATGAGCAGTTCTTC.

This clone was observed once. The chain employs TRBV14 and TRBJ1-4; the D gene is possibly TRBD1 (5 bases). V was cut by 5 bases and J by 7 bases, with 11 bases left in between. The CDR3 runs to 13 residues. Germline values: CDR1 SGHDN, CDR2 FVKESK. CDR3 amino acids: CASSNRRGEKLFF. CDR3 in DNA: TGTGCCAGCAGCAACAGAAGGGGTGAAAAACTGTTTTTT.

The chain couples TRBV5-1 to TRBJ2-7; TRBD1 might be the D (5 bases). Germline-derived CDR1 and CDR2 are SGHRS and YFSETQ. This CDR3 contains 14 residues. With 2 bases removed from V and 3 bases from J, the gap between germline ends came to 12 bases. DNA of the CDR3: TGCGCCAGCAGCTTAACAGGCGGAAACTACGAGCAGTACTTC. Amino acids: CASSLTGGNYEQYF.

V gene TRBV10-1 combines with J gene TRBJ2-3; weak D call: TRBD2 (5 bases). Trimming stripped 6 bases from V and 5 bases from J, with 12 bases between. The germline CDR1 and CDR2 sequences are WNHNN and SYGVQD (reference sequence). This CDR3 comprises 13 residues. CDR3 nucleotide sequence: TGCGCCAGCAGCCCCTTAGCGAAAGATACGCAGTATTTT. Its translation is CASSPLAKDTQYF.

CDR3 DNA: TGTGCCAGCAGTTTACCCCTAGCGGGAGCCTACGAGCAGTACTTC. Residues: CASSLPLAGAYEQYF. V gene TRBV28 combines with J gene TRBJ2-7; 10 bases map to TRBD2. The trim removed 2 bases at V and 2 bases at J, leaving 3 bases unmatched. In germline, CDR1 is MDHEN, CDR2 SYDVKM. The CDR3 contains 15 residues.